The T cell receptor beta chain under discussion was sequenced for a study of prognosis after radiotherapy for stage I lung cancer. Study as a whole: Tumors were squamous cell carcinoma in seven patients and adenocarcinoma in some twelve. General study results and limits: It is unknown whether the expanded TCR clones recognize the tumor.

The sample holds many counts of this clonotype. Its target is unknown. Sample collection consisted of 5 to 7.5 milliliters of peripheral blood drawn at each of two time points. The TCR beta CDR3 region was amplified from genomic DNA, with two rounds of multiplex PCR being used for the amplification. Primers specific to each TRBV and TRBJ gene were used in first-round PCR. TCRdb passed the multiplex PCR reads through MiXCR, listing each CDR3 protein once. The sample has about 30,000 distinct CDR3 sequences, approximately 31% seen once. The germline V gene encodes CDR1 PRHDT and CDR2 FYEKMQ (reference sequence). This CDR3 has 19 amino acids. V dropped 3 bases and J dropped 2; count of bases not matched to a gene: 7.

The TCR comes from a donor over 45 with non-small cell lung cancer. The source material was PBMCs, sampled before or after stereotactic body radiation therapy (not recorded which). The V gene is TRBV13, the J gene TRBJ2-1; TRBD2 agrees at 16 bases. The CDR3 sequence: CASSFPGLAGGKPYNEQFF. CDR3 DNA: TGTGCCAGCAGCTTCCCGGGACTAGCGGGGGGGAAGCCCTACAATGAGCAGTTCTTC.